Sequencing of this T cell receptor beta chain was carried out in a study of T cell changes during pregnancy in multiple sclerosis. The CDR3 extends over 15 amino acids. Germline V gene sequence: CDR1 SGDLS, CDR2 YYNGEE. V gave up 5 bases and J gave up 9 bases; unmatched junction bases: 9. Assay used: immunoSEQ multiplex PCR; TCRdb lists only in-frame clones, some missing. This sample has more than 9,000 clones, with more than 85% found just once. Sequences were derived from CD8+ T cells from peripheral blood mononuclear cells, sampled in the first trimester of pregnancy. This chain links TRBV9 with TRBJ2-1, with 12 nucleotides matching TRBD2. The sequence was obtained from a female donor in good health, enrolled as a control in a pregnancy study. The CDR3 is CASSDTSGGQGEQFF. Here the CDR3 DNA reads TGTGCCAGCAGTGATACTAGCGGGGGGCAGGGTGAGCAGTTCTTC. The full variable domain, completed using reference TRBV9 and TRBJ2-1, is DSGVTQTPKHLITATGQRVTLRCSPRSGDLSVYWYQQSLDQGLQFLIQYYNGEERAKGNILERFSAQQFPDLHSELNLSSLELGDSALYFCASSDTSGGQGEQFFGPGTRLTVL.